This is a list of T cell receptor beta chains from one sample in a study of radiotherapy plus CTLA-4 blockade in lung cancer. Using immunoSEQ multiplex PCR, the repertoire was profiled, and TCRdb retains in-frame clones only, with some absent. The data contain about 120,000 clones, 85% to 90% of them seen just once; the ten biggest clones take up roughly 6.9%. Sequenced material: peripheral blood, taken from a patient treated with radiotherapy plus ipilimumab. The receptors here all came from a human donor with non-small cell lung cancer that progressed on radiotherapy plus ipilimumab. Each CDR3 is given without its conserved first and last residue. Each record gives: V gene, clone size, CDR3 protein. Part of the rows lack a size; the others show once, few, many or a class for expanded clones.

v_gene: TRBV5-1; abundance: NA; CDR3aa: ASSLVSPDYATGELF
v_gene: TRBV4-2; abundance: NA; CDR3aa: ASSQEVAGGNTGELF
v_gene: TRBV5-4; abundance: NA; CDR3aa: ASTVRTSNNEQF
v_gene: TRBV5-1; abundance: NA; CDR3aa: ASRGTGGMHEQY
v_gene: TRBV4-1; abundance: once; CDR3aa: ASSQVVDTYEQY
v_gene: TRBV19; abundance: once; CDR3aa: ASSTDRPYGYT
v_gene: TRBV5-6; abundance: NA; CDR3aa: ASSRDRYEQY
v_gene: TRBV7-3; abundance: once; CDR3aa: ASSLNLGAGELF
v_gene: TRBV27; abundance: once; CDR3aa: ASRGESLGDTEAF
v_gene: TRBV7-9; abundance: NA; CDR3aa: ASSLENTGELF
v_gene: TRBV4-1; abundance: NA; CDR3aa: ASSQWGGAMSDNEQF
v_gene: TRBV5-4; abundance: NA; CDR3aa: ASSRRAEETQY
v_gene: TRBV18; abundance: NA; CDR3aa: ASSPEKGRAGEQY
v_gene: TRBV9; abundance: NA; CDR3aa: ASSDQTSGSVNEQF
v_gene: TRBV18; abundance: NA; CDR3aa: ASSSGTGGAGAF
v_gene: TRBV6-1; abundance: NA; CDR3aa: AAGGGRVGYNEQF
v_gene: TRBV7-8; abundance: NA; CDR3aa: ASRPTSGSTYNEQF
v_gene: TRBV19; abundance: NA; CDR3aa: ASSTGDSNNQPQH
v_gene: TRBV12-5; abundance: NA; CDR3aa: ASGLVGRIYEQY
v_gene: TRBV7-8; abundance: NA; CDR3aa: ASSPGRGRSGNTIY
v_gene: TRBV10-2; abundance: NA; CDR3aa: ASRERAGIHTGELF
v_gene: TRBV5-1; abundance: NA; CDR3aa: ASSLAQDGNQPQH
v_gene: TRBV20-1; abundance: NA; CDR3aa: SAGGETQY
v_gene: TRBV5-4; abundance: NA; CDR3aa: ASSRRTGGVGNTIY
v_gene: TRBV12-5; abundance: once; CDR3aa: ASGLVWSTVGEQY
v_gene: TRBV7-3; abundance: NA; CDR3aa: ASSPRASSQETQY
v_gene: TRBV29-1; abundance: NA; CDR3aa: SGDKAGGYWNEQF
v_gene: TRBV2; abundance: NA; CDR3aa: ASTRGGEWETQY
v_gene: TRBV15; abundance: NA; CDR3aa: ATSRGNYGYT
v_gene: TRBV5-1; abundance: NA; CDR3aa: ASSLSSILGTQY
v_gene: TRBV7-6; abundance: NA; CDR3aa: ASSPQTGVNTEAF
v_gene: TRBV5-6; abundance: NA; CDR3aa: ASSAYRGGGEKLF
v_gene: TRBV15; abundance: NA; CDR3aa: ATSRDRVGQPQH
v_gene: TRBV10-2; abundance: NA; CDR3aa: ASSDLGTGNTIY
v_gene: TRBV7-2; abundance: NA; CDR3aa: ASSSSGKKNTEAF